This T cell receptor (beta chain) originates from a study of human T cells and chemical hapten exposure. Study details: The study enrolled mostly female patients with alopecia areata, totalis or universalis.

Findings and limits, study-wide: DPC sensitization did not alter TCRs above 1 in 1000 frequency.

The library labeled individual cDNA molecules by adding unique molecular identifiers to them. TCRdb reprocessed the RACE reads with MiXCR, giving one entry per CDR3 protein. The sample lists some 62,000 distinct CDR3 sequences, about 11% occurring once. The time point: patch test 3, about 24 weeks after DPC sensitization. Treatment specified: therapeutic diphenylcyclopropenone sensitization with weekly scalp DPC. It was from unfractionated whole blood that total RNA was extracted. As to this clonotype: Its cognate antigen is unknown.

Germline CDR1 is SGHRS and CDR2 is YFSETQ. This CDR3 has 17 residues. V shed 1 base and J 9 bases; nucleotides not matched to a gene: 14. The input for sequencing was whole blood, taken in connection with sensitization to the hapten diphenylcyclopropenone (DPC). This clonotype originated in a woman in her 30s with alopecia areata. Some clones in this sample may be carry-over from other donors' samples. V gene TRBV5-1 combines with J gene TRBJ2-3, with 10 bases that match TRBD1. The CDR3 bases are TGCGCCAGCAGCTTGCCCCTCCGGGACAGGGGATCGTCGACGCAGTATTTT. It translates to CASSLPLRDRGSSTQYF.